The 25 T cell receptor beta chains reported below all come from one sample, sequenced in a study of OX40 agonist ivuxolimab in advanced cancers. Some clones are missing from TCRdb's copy, which holds only in-frame ones; the method was immunoSEQ multiplex PCR. The sample has roughly 59,000 clones, about 80% seen once. The material was CD4+ or CD8+ T cells sorted from blood, obtained in a trial of the OX40 agonist ivuxolimab. The receptor set was obtained from an adult with an advanced solid tumor such as melanoma, head and neck, liver or kidney cancer.

V is TRBV5-1 and J is TRBJ2-3; a weak D match, TRBD1 (5 bases). V dropped 4 bases and J dropped 1 base, with 13 bases sitting between them. CDR1 is SGHRS and CDR2 is YFSETQ in the germline V gene. The CDR3 covers 15 residues. CDR3 coding DNA: TGCGCCAGCAGCCCCGGGCAAGGGGGCACAGATACGCAGTATTTT. Its translation is CASSPGQGGTDTQYF. The full variable domain, in which reference TRBV5-1 and TRBJ2-3 provide the parts outside the CDR3, is KAGVTQTPRYLIKTRGQQVTLSCSPISGHRSVSWYQQTPGQGLQFLFEYFSETQRNKGNFPGRFSGRQFSNSRSEMNVSTLELGDSALYLCASSPGQGGTDTQYFGPGTRLTVL.

V usage is TRBV4-1 and J usage is TRBJ2-7; no definite D call. Per germline, CDR1 MGHRA and CDR2 YSYEKL. V was clipped by 0 bases and J by 7 bases, with 16 bases between them. The CDR3 is made up of 15 amino acids. CDR3 sequence reads: CASSQDEVAIGEQYF. The CDR3 nucleotides read TGCGCCAGCAGCCAAGATGAAGTCGCAATCGGGGAGCAGTACTTC.

The rearrangement uses TRBV5-1 and TRBJ2-3; TRBD2 matches at 8 bases. V lost 2 bases and J lost 0; bases outside the gene matches: 5. CDR3 length: 16 residues. Germline CDR1 SGHRS, CDR2 YFSETQ. CDR3 DNA: TGCGCCAGCAGCTTACTAGCGGAGGGGAGCACAGATACGCAGTATTTT. Residues: CASSLLAEGSTDTQYF.

This clone showed up just once. The chain recombines TRBV6-4 with TRBJ2-2; TRBD2 agrees at 8 bases. Germline-derived CDR1 and CDR2 are MRHNA and SNTAGT. The trim removed 6 bases at V and 3 bases at J, leaving 3 bases unmatched. The CDR3 covers 14 residues. CDR3 residues: CASRPGLDTGELFF. Here the CDR3 DNA reads TGTGCCAGCAGACCGGGACTAGACACCGGGGAGCTGTTTTTT.

The chain is built from TRBV30 and TRBJ1-1; tentatively, D is TRBD1 (6 bases). Germline values: CDR1 GTSNPN, CDR2 SVGIG (reference sequence). CDR3 length: 16 residues. V lost 3 bases and J 3 bases, leaving 20 bases between the germline ends. This CDR3 reads CAWSTLTGPYYTEAFF. In DNA form, the CDR3 reads TGTGCCTGGAGCACCCTAACAGGGCCCTACTACACTGAAGCTTTCTTT.

This clone has more than one count but fewer than ten. V is TRBV7-3 and J is TRBJ2-2; no clear D gene. V lost 2 bases and J 1 base, leaving 5 bases between the germline ends. The CDR3 runs to 14 residues. CDR1 SGHTA and CDR2 FQGTGA come from the germline V gene. CDR3: CASSLHRNTGELFF. The CDR3 region has the DNA TGTGCCAGCAGCTTACACAGGAACACCGGGGAGCTGTTTTTT.

The rearrangement uses TRBV28 and TRBJ2-3; D might be TRBD2 (6 bases). V lost 7 bases and J lost 2, with 10 bases in between. This CDR3 is built from 13 residues. The germline V gene encodes CDR1 MDHEN and CDR2 SYDVKM. Written as DNA, the CDR3 is TGTGCCAGCACCGGGGACTTCACAGATACGCAGTATTTT. Translated: CASTGDFTDTQYF. Drawing the rest from reference TRBV28 and TRBJ2-3, the complete variable domain is DVKVTQSSRYLVKRTGEKVFLECVQDMDHENMFWYRQDPGLGLRLIYFSYDVKMKEKGDIPEGYSVSREKKERFSLILESASTNQTSMYLCASTGDFTDTQYFGPGTRLTVL.

This clone was seen a few times. V gene TRBV28 combines with J gene TRBJ1-5; TRBD1 matches 8 bases. V lost 7 bases and J lost 7; bases outside the gene matches: 12. Germline-derived CDR1 and CDR2 are MDHEN and SYDVKM. The CDR3 runs 15 residues. Written as DNA, the CDR3 is TGTGCCAGCAACCCAGGGGGCGCTTTTCAACAGCCCCAGCATTTT. Protein: CASNPGGAFQQPQHF.

The J gene is TRBJ1-3, the V gene TRBV5-4; no firm D call. Looked up from germline, CDR1 is SGHNT and CDR2 is YYREEE (reference sequence). CDR3 length: 14 amino acids. V lost 0 bases to trimming and J lost 4 bases, with 8 bases between them. The CDR3 protein is CASSLEGPGNTIYF. As DNA, the CDR3 is TGTGCCAGCAGCTTGGAGGGTCCCGGAAACACCATATATTTT.

This chain uses TRBV5-1 with TRBJ1-2, with TRBD1 matching over 8 bases. After removal of 0 bases from V and 7 bases from J, the junction contained 5 bases not matched to a gene. Germline V gene sequence: CDR1 SGHRS, CDR2 YFSETQ. This CDR3 region has 14 residues. The CDR3 is CASSLGTGLSGYTF. The CDR3 DNA is TGCGCCAGCAGCTTGGGGACAGGGCTCTCTGGCTACACCTTC.

The V call is TRBV5-1, the J call TRBJ2-1, with D perhaps matching TRBD1 (6 bases). CDR1 SGHRS and CDR2 YFSETQ come from the germline V gene. V lost 2 bases and J 10 bases, leaving 16 bases between the germline ends. The CDR3 runs to 14 residues. The CDR3 sequence: CASSFGDNTPEQFF. In DNA form, the CDR3 reads TGCGCCAGCAGCTTCGGGGACAATACGCCCGAGCAGTTCTTC.

The chain uses TRBV7-2 and TRBJ1-5; no definite D call. The CDR3 sequence is 13 residues long. Looked up from germline, CDR1 is SGHTA and CDR2 is FQGNSA. V gave up 4 bases and J gave up 5 bases, with 9 bases separating them. The CDR3 DNA sequence: TGTGCCAGCAGCTGGAAGAGGGATCAGCCCCAGCATTTT. Translating gives CASSWKRDQPQHF.

The chain joins TRBV7-7 to TRBJ1-1; D ambiguous. This CDR3 region has 13 residues. CDR1 and CDR2 from the germline V gene are SSHAT and FNYEAQ (reference sequence). Trimming took off 0 bases at V and 3 bases at J, with 5 bases between the two ends. Here the CDR3 DNA reads TGTGCCAGCAGCTTAGCCGGGGACACTGAAGCTTTCTTT. Translated, it gives CASSLAGDTEAFF.

A few counts support this clone. The chain joins TRBV28 to TRBJ1-3, with D unresolved. Germline V gene data show CDR1 as MDHEN and CDR2 as SYDVKM. V was cut by 6 bases and J by 5 bases, with 11 bases left in between. This CDR3 comprises 13 residues. The DNA of the CDR3 is TGTGCCAGCAGCCCGACAAACAGAAACACCATATATTTT. Encoded protein: CASSPTNRNTIYF. Looking up the rest from reference TRBV28 and TRBJ1-3 gives the full variable domain: DVKVTQSSRYLVKRTGEKVFLECVQDMDHENMFWYRQDPGLGLRLIYFSYDVKMKEKGDIPEGYSVSREKKERFSLILESASTNQTSMYLCASSPTNRNTIYFGEGSWLTVV.

The V gene is TRBV6-4, the J gene TRBJ2-1; perhaps TRBD2 as D (6 bases). Trimming shortened V by 5 bases and J by 13 bases, and 24 bases separated the two germline ends. The CDR3 has 15 amino acids. Germline assignment: CDR1 MRHNA and CDR2 SNTAGT. DNA of the CDR3: TGTGCCAGCAGTCGTAACCGTGCCACGGGAGTTAAACAGTTCTTC. This gives the protein CASSRNRATGVKQFF.

The V call is TRBV10-3, the J call TRBJ1-6; TRBD1 agrees at 7 bases. This CDR3 spans 15 amino acids. Germline lookup yields CDR1 ENHRY and CDR2 SYGVKD. Trimming took 11 bases from V and 5 from J; bases not matched to a gene: 12. CDR3 loop: CAVRGAGTDNSPLHF. CDR3 sequence (DNA): TGTGCCGTCCGAGGGGCCGGGACAGATAATTCACCCCTCCACTTT.

This clone was observed a few times. The V and J genes are TRBV28 and TRBJ2-7; D is possibly TRBD1 (5 bases). V was clipped by 2 bases and J by 7 bases, with 9 bases between them. Germline lookup yields CDR1 MDHEN and CDR2 SYDVKM. The CDR3 is 12 residues long. The CDR3 DNA reads as TGTGCCAGCAGTTTAAGGGGTGAAGAGCAGTACTTC. As protein: CASSLRGEEQYF. Filled out from reference TRBV28 and TRBJ2-7, the complete variable domain reads DVKVTQSSRYLVKRTGEKVFLECVQDMDHENMFWYRQDPGLGLRLIYFSYDVKMKEKGDIPEGYSVSREKKERFSLILESASTNQTSMYLCASSLRGEEQYFGPGTRLTVT.

This chain uses TRBV7-3 with TRBJ2-3; D is ambiguous. CDR3 length: 14 residues. The V gene's germline CDR1 is SGHTA and CDR2 FQGTGA. The V and J ends lost 2 bases and 2 bases respectively, with 8 bases between them. The CDR3 DNA sequence: TGTGCCAGCAGCTTATTCCAGTCCACAGATACGCAGTATTTT. Its protein is CASSLFQSTDTQYF. The entire variable domain, with the rest obtained from reference TRBV7-3 and TRBJ2-3, is as follows: GAGVSQTPSNKVTEKGKYVELRCDPISGHTALYWYRQSLGQGPEFLIYFQGTGAADDSGLPNDRFFAVRPEGSVSTLKIQRTERGDSAVYLCASSLFQSTDTQYFGPGTRLTVL.

The chain carries TRBV30 and TRBJ1-5; no definite D call. CDR1 GTSNPN and CDR2 SVGIG come from the germline V gene (reference sequence). CDR3 length equals 13 residues. Trimming pared 2 bases from V and 3 bases from J, leaving 8 bases between. The CDR3 DNA reads TGTGCCTGGAGTTCGTCGGTCAATCAGCCCCAGCATTTT. Residues: CAWSSSVNQPQHF.

The V and J genes are TRBV28 and TRBJ1-5; tentatively, D is TRBD1 (6 bases). The CDR3 is made up of 13 amino acids. Germline CDR1 reads MDHEN; CDR2 reads SYDVKM. Trimming pared 8 bases from V and 7 bases from J, leaving 15 bases between. CDR3 amino acids: CASGYQGIQPQHF. The CDR3 nucleotides read TGTGCCAGCGGATATCAGGGGATCCAGCCCCAGCATTTT.

CDR3: CASSPSRILDTQYF. The DNA for the CDR3 is TGTGCCAGCAGCCCTTCGCGAATCCTAGATACGCAGTATTTT. The chain recombines TRBV11-2 with TRBJ2-3; no firm D call. This CDR3 comprises 14 residues. From germline, CDR1 is SGHAT and CDR2 FQNNGV. The germline V and J ends were trimmed by 5 bases and 5 bases, with 14 bases remaining between them.

V usage is TRBV6-1 and J usage is TRBJ2-2; D is unresolved. The ends were cut back, 0 bases at V and 0 bases at J, with 8 bases in the middle. The CDR3 covers 16 residues. Germline CDR1 reads MNHNS; CDR2 reads SASEGT. The CDR3 loop is CASSEAELTNTGELFF. CDR3 coding DNA: TGTGCCAGCAGTGAAGCCGAGCTAACGAACACCGGGGAGCTGTTTTTT.

The chain uses TRBV7-8 and TRBJ2-5; D is uncertain. The CDR3 runs 14 residues. Trimming stripped 2 bases from V and 1 base from J, with 8 bases between. From germline, CDR1 is SGHVS and CDR2 FQNEAQ. The chain's CDR3 is CASSLRRTQETQYF. DNA of the CDR3: TGTGCCAGCAGCTTAAGGCGGACCCAAGAGACCCAGTACTTC.

The V gene is TRBV28, the J gene TRBJ1-2; the match to TRBD1 covers 9 bases. V was pared by 8 bases and J by 3 bases, with 13 bases of the junction left unmatched. Per germline, CDR1 MDHEN and CDR2 SYDVKM. The CDR3 sequence is 16 residues long. In DNA, the CDR3 is TGTGCCAGCCGTCCGGGACAGGGTACCTTTGACTATGGCTACACCTTC. It specifies CASRPGQGTFDYGYTF.

V and J are TRBV29-1 and TRBJ2-3, with TRBD2 identical over 12 bases. The CDR3 spans 14 residues. With V trimmed by 7 bases and J by 0 bases, 2 bases remained unmatched. Germline V lookup: CDR1 SQVTM, CDR2 ANQGSEA. The CDR3 DNA sequence: TGCAGCGCGGGGACTAGCGGGAGCACAGATACGCAGTATTTT. Its protein product is CSAGTSGSTDTQYF.